This T cell receptor beta chain came from a study of T cells in Graves' hyperthyroidism and ophthalmopathy. This clonotype was seen many times. Germline assignment: CDR1 DFQATT and CDR2 SNEGSKA (reference sequence). The CDR3 totals 11 residues. Trimming removed 1 base from V and 0 bases from J, with 1 base in between. Researchers took RNA transcripts and amplified the TCR beta CDR3 regions from them. Researchers ran a first-round RT-PCR on the TCR CDR3 using the HTBI primer set. TCRdb processed the multiplex PCR reads anew with MiXCR; each CDR3 protein has one entry. The sample has around 600,000 distinct CDR3 sequences; 12% to 15% are singletons.

The sample taken for sequencing was blood. The chain recombines TRBV20-1 with TRBJ2-7, with no clear D. The TCR was taken from a woman aged 18-35 years with Graves' ophthalmopathy. The CDR3 DNA reads TGCAGTGCTAGAGCCTCCTACGAGCAGTACTTC. Translation gives CSARASYEQYF.